Below, 15 T cell receptor beta chains from the same sample are listed, as sequenced in a study of T-cell memory formation after mild COVID-19. From the 5' RACE reads, TCRdb called clonotypes with MiXCR, one entry per CDR3 protein. The profile shows some 130,000 distinct CDR3 sequences, around 15% of them singletons. Sequencing input: PBMCs or a T cell subset sorted from them (not recorded which). These receptors were taken from a man aged 18 to 29 who had mild COVID-19 (a few samples of this study predate the infection). Cell type and time point are not known.

This rearrangement joins TRBV29-1 to TRBJ1-1; unclear D gene. The CDR3 has 11 residues. The V end was cut by 3 bases, the J end by 6 bases, with 8 bases between. Looked up from germline, CDR1 is SQVTM and CDR2 is ANQGSEA. CDR3 nucleotide sequence: TGCAGCGTTGATGGTGTAGCTGAAGCTTTCTTT. This codes for CSVDGVAEAFF.

The sample holds a few counts of this clonotype. This chain joins TRBV7-3 and TRBJ2-1; D remains unclear. This CDR3 region has 16 residues. With 0 bases removed from V and 0 bases from J, the gap between germline ends came to 9 bases. Germline V CDR1 and CDR2: SGHTA, FQGTGA. CDR3 residues: CASSLTAGLSYNEQFF. The CDR3 region has the DNA TGTGCCAGCAGCTTAACAGCCGGGCTCTCCTACAATGAGCAGTTCTTC.

This clonotype has only a few counts. J is TRBJ2-1 and V is TRBV7-3; maybe TRBD1 (6 bases). This CDR3 has 13 amino acids. Trimming removed 5 bases from V and 5 bases from J, with 10 bases in between. CDR1 is SGHTA, CDR2 FQGTGA, per germline. Here the CDR3 DNA reads TGTGCCAGCAGCCGGGACACTGACAATGAGCAGTTCTTC. It specifies CASSRDTDNEQFF. The variable domain in full, with the rest retrieved from reference TRBV7-3 and TRBJ2-1, is GAGVSQTPSNKVTEKGKYVELRCDPISGHTALYWYRQSLGQGPEFLIYFQGTGAADDSGLPNDRFFAVRPEGSVSTLKIQRTERGDSAVYLCASSRDTDNEQFFGPGTRLTVL.

The chain combines TRBV3-1 with TRBJ2-1, with 13 bases matching TRBD2. The V gene end was trimmed by 4 bases and the J gene end by 1 base; junction bases not matched to a gene: 4. CDR1 is LGHDT, CDR2 YNNKEL, per germline (reference sequence). The CDR3 contains 17 residues. The CDR3 loop is CASSRLAGGVSYNEQFF. The CDR3 nucleotides are TGTGCCAGCAGCCGACTAGCGGGGGGCGTATCCTACAATGAGCAGTTCTTC.

This clonotype was found a few times. The V call is TRBV2, the J call TRBJ2-4; D not certain. V lost 6 bases and J 2 bases, leaving 5 bases between the germline ends. The CDR3 is 12 amino acids. Looked up from germline, CDR1 is SNHLY and CDR2 is FYNNEI. CDR3 nucleotide sequence: TGTGCCAGCAGCCTAACCAAAAACATTCAGTACTTC. Residues: CASSLTKNIQYF.

Note on this clonotype: A single base separates this from a much larger clone, so it may be a read error. The chain is built from TRBV5-1 and TRBJ2-6; perhaps D is TRBD1 or TRBD2 (6 bases each). The length of the CDR3 is 16 residues. The germline V gene encodes CDR1 SGHRS and CDR2 YFSETQ. The chain's CDR3 is CASSTTSGAGANALTF. The CDR3 bases are TGCGCCAGCAGCACCACCTCGGGGGCTGGGGCCAACGCCCTGACTTTC. Combining the CDR3 with reference TRBV5-1 and TRBJ2-6 gives the whole variable domain KAGVTQTPRYLIKTRGQQVTLSCSPISGHRSVSWYQQTPGQGLQFLFEYFSETQRNKGNFPGRFSGRQFSNSRSEMNVSTLELGDSALYLCASSTTSGAGANALTFGAGSRLTVL.

This clonotype has more than one count but fewer than ten. The chain recombines TRBV4-2 with TRBJ2-3, with TRBD2 identical over 10 bases. V gave up 4 bases and J gave up 0 bases; unmatched junction bases: 13. Germline CDR1 and CDR2: LGHNA and YNFKEQ. The CDR3 spans 19 residues. The DNA of the CDR3 is TGTGCCAGCAGCCGAGGGGAACTAGCGGGGACTTCTAGCACAGATACGCAGTATTTT. It yields the protein CASSRGELAGTSSTDTQYF.

The CDR3 nucleotides are TGCGCCAGCAGCTTGAGGACTAGCGGGTTGGCAACGGATACGCAGTATTTT. This encodes CASSLRTSGLATDTQYF. This chain uses TRBV5-1 with TRBJ2-3, with TRBD2 identical over 11 bases. Germline loops: CDR1 SGHRS, CDR2 YFSETQ. The J segment lost 6 bases and the V segment lost 1 base, leaving 10 bases of the junction unmatched. CDR3 size: 17 residues.

The rearrangement joins TRBV20-1 to TRBJ2-5; 9 positions match TRBD2. V lost 0 bases, J lost 1 base, and 9 bases stayed unmatched. Germline V gene data show CDR1 as DFQATT and CDR2 as SNEGSKA (reference sequence). This CDR3 comprises 17 residues. In DNA form, the CDR3 reads TGCAGTGCTAGAGATTTTGGCCAGCGGGGGGCCCAAGAGACCCAGTACTTC. Translated, it gives CSARDFGQRGAQETQYF.

The chain combines TRBV7-2 with TRBJ2-1; D perhaps matches TRBD1 (7 bases). Looked up from germline, CDR1 is SGHTA and CDR2 is FQGNSA. V was shortened by 7 bases and J by 12 bases, with 13 bases between the two germline ends. The CDR3 length is 11 residues. The CDR3, as DNA: TGTGCCAGCACCCAGGGGGGCGGGCAGTTCTTC. Residues: CASTQGGGQFF.

This clonotype came up a few times. CDR3 DNA sequence: TGTGCCAGCGCCCGACAGGCCACCTACGAGCAGTACTTC. Protein: CASARQATYEQYF. The chain carries TRBV12-3 or TRBV12-4 and TRBJ2-7, with D possibly being TRBD1 (6 bases). The germline V and J ends were trimmed by 8 bases and 2 bases, with 13 bases remaining between them. The CDR3 length is 13 residues.

The chain carries TRBV7-2 and TRBJ2-3; D ambiguous. V was cut by 2 bases and J by 7 bases, with 4 bases left in between. Germline values: CDR1 SGHTA, CDR2 FQGNSA. The CDR3 totals 11 residues. CDR3 sequence (DNA): TGTGCCAGCAGCTTACAATATACGCAGTATTTT. Its translation: CASSLQYTQYF.

The chain has TRBV6-2 or TRBV6-3 and TRBJ2-3, with unresolved D. Germline loops: CDR1 MNHEY, CDR2 SVGEGT. The V and J ends lost 4 bases and 6 bases respectively, with 11 bases between them. The CDR3 has 13 amino acids. In nucleotides, the CDR3 is TGTGCCAGCAGTTTGCAACAGAGGGATACGCAGTATTTT. Translating it yields CASSLQQRDTQYF.

The chain employs TRBV5-1 and TRBJ2-2, with D maybe TRBD1 (5 bases). Germline assignment: CDR1 SGHRS and CDR2 YFSETQ. The germline V and J ends were trimmed by 2 bases and 6 bases, with 14 bases remaining between them. This CDR3 is 15 amino acids long. CDR3 sequence: CASSFSLVQAGELFF. The CDR3 region has the DNA TGCGCCAGCAGCTTCTCTTTGGTACAGGCCGGGGAGCTGTTTTTT.

V and J are TRBV4-1 and TRBJ2-3; D remains ambiguous. CDR1 is MGHRA, CDR2 YSYEKL, per germline. V dropped 1 base and J dropped 0 bases, with 8 bases sitting between them. This CDR3 spans 15 amino acids. The CDR3 protein is CASSQAVLSTDTQYF. CDR3 in DNA: TGCGCCAGCAGCCAAGCCGTACTAAGCACAGATACGCAGTATTTT.